These 17 T cell receptor beta chains share one sample of origin, sequenced in a study of CD8+ T cells in alopecia areata. Described treatment: oral pan-JAK inhibitor, 5-10 mg twice daily. In each case, RNA was isolated and then reverse transcribed into cDNA as the sequencing template. Generated by immunoSEQ multiplex PCR, the TCRdb table keeps only in-frame clones and is missing some. In the table there are around 180,000 clones, around 60% of which are singletons. The source material was CD4+ T cells sorted from blood, sampled around week 47, from a patient treated with tofacitinib. All receptors derive from a human donor with alopecia areata.

The rearrangement uses TRBV5-1 and TRBJ1-6; D is perhaps TRBD1 (6 bases). Per germline, CDR1 SGHRS and CDR2 YFSETQ. Deletions cut 2 bases from V and 5 bases from J, with 8 bases between. This CDR3 region has 14 residues. CDR3 in DNA: TGCGCCAGCAGCTTTACAGGGAATAATTCACCCCTCCACTTT. Residues: CASSFTGNNSPLHF.

The chain couples TRBV29-1 to TRBJ1-1; D remains ambiguous. The CDR3 consists of 13 residues. The V gene's germline CDR1 is SQVTM and CDR2 ANQGSEA. Between the trimmed V and J ends, which lost 0 bases and 1 base, there was a span of 6 bases. CDR3 sequence: CSVEEQSNTEAFF. The CDR3 DNA reads TGCAGCGTTGAAGAACAGTCGAACACTGAAGCTTTCTTT. Full variable domain (missing parts from reference TRBV29-1 and TRBJ1-1): SAVISQKPSRDICQRGTSLTIQCQVDSQVTMMFWYRQQPGQSLTLIATANQGSEATYESGFVIDKFPISRPNLTFSTLTVSNMSPEDSSIYLCSVEEQSNTEAFFGQGTRLTVV.

The chain links TRBV7-9 to TRBJ2-1; D might be TRBD1 or TRBD2, each matching 5 bases. V gave up 4 bases and J gave up 2 bases, with 12 bases separating them. This CDR3 is 15 amino acids long. CDR1 and CDR2 (germline): SEHNR, FQNEAQ (reference sequence). The CDR3 DNA is TGTGCCAGCAGCTGGGACGGGTTACCCTACAATGAGCAGTTCTTC. Amino acids: CASSWDGLPYNEQFF.

The chain is built from TRBV7-2 and TRBJ2-7; a possible D gene is TRBD2 (8 bases). The CDR3 consists of 14 residues. V lost 5 bases and J lost 5, with 16 bases in between. The germline CDR1 and CDR2 sequences are SGHTA and FQGNSA. The CDR3: CASSATGRGHEQYF. The CDR3 DNA follows: TGTGCCAGCAGCGCGACCGGGAGGGGGCACGAGCAGTACTTC. The complete variable domain, with remaining parts taken from reference TRBV7-2 and TRBJ2-7, reads GAGVSQSPSNKVTEKGKDVELRCDPISGHTALYWYRQSLGQGLEFLIYFQGNSAPDKSGLPSDRFSAERTGGSVSTLTIQRTQQEDSAVYLCASSATGRGHEQYFGPGTRLTVT.

V gene TRBV5-4 combines with J gene TRBJ2-5; 8 bases match TRBD1. J was trimmed by 1 base and V by 6 bases; bases with no gene match: 5. The CDR3 contains 14 residues. Germline V gene lookup returns CDR1 SGHNT and CDR2 YYREEE (reference sequence). For the CDR3, the DNA is TGTGCCAGCAACCAGGGGGCAGGCCAAGAGACCCAGTACTTC. This encodes CASNQGAGQETQYF.

This chain joins TRBV5-4 and TRBJ2-7; D is undetermined. The V and J ends lost 2 bases and 3 bases respectively, with 3 bases between them. CDR3 length: 11 residues. Germline CDR1 is SGHNT and CDR2 is YYREEE (reference sequence). The CDR3 is CASSFGYEQYF. The CDR3 nucleotides read TGTGCCAGCAGCTTTGGCTACGAGCAGTACTTC.

The chain uses TRBV13 and TRBJ1-4; D unresolved. This CDR3 has 14 amino acids. Trimming pared 5 bases from V and 5 bases from J, leaving 12 bases between. The germline V gene has CDR1 PRHDT and CDR2 FYEKMQ (reference sequence). CDR3 protein: CASSHGSDNEKLFF. The CDR3 bases are TGTGCCAGCAGCCATGGGTCGGACAATGAAAAACTGTTTTTT.

This chain links TRBV15 with TRBJ2-5, with a possible D match to TRBD2 (5 bases). Germline CDR1 LNHNV, CDR2 YYDKDF (reference sequence). Trimming took off 0 bases at V and 2 bases at J, with 13 bases between the two ends. There are 16 residues in the CDR3. CDR3 coding DNA: TGTGCCACCAGCAGAGATCAACGGGGAAGACAAGAGACCCAGTACTTC. As protein: CATSRDQRGRQETQYF.

Remarks on this clone: The same CDR3 arises from other DNA sequences in this sample as well. The chain employs TRBV29-1 and TRBJ1-1; D is unresolved. The CDR3 consists of 13 residues. V lost 4 bases, J lost 0 bases, and 9 bases lay in between. CDR1 is SQVTM, CDR2 ANQGSEA, per germline. CDR3 in DNA: TGCAGCGTTGTTAGACCGTTGAACACTGAAGCTTTCTTT. Translated, it gives CSVVRPLNTEAFF.

This clone was found a few times. The chain has TRBV19 and TRBJ2-5, with D possibly being TRBD2 (6 bases). V was shortened by 5 bases and J by 11 bases, with 21 bases between the two germline ends. This CDR3 comprises 14 residues. Germline V gene data show CDR1 as LNHDA and CDR2 as SQIVND (reference sequence). Written as DNA, the CDR3 is TGTGCCAGTAGTCACGGACAAATGAGAGGAGGGCAGTACTTC. Translated, it gives CASSHGQMRGGQYF.

The V gene is TRBV7-9, the J gene TRBJ1-2, with D perhaps matching TRBD1 (5 bases). Trimming took off 5 bases at V and 8 bases at J, with 24 bases between the two ends. CDR1 and CDR2 (germline): SEHNR, FQNEAQ (reference sequence). This CDR3 contains 16 residues. The CDR3 DNA is TGTGCCAGCAGCCCTCTAGGCGGGGCGCTGGTAGTGGGCTACACCTTC. This translates into CASSPLGGALVVGYTF.

The chain joins TRBV5-6 to TRBJ2-6; no clear D. CDR3 length equals 15 residues. Trimming took 0 bases from V and 1 from J, leaving 5 bases between them. The germline CDR1 and CDR2 sequences are SGHDT and YYEEEE. The CDR3, as DNA: TGTGCCAGCAGCTTGGGCCGGTCTGGGGCCAACGTCCTGACTTTC. This translates into CASSLGRSGANVLTF.

This rearrangement joins TRBV29-1 to TRBJ2-3, with TRBD1 identical over 7 bases. V shed 3 bases and J 5 bases; nucleotides not matched to a gene: 5. Germline-derived CDR1 and CDR2 are SQVTM and ANQGSEA. The CDR3 is 13 amino acids. The CDR3 DNA follows: TGCAGCGTTGACAGGGGGAACGGAGATACGCAGTATTTT. Its protein is CSVDRGNGDTQYF.

V and J are TRBV18 and TRBJ2-7; D unresolved. V lost 2 bases and J 4 bases, leaving 6 bases between the germline ends. There are 12 residues in the CDR3. CDR1 KGHSH and CDR2 LQKENI come from the germline V gene. In DNA, the CDR3 is TGTGCCAGCTCACCAGAGTCATACGAGCAGTACTTC. Its translation is CASSPESYEQYF.

The chain combines TRBV7-2 with TRBJ1-5; tentatively, D is TRBD1 (5 bases). CDR3 length: 14 residues. V lost 5 bases to trimming and J lost 3 bases, with 11 bases between them. CDR1 SGHTA and CDR2 FQGNSA come from the germline V gene. CDR3 loop: CASSPGQINQPQHF. The CDR3 nucleotides are TGTGCCAGCAGCCCAGGGCAGATCAATCAGCCCCAGCATTTT.

J is TRBJ2-5 and V is TRBV15; the D is unclear. Trimming shortened V by 5 bases and J by 1 base, and 14 bases separated the two germline ends. Germline V gene lookup returns CDR1 LNHNV and CDR2 YYDKDF (reference sequence). The length of the CDR3 is 15 residues. The CDR3 loop is CATSHRRTIQETQYF. The CDR3 bases are TGTGCCACCAGCCACCGCAGGACGATCCAAGAGACCCAGTACTTC. The full variable domain, in which reference TRBV15 and TRBJ2-5 provide the parts outside the CDR3, is DAMVIQNPRYQVTQFGKPVTLSCSQTLNHNVMYWYQQKSSQAPKLLFHYYDKDFNNEADTPDNFQSRRPNTSFCFLDIRSPGLGDTAMYLCATSHRRTIQETQYFGPGTRLLVL.

The rearrangement links TRBV27 to TRBJ1-2, with 9 bases lining up with TRBD1. The germline V gene has CDR1 MNHEY and CDR2 SMNVEV (reference sequence). The CDR3 sequence is 15 residues long. After removal of 6 bases from V and 2 bases from J, the junction contained 7 bases not matched to a gene. CDR3 residues: CASSLQGQGNYGYTF. CDR3 nucleotides: TGTGCCAGCAGCCTGCAGGGACAGGGAAACTATGGCTACACCTTC.